The present T cell receptor beta chain was sequenced within a study of cytomegalovirus exposure and HLA in healthy donors. At the level of the study: Early release data held roughly 90 million unique TCRs from HLA-typed donors.

60 Vbeta and 13 Jbeta primers were used in PCR. Only in-frame clones appear in the TCRdb table, and some are missing; sequencing was by immunoSEQ multiplex PCR. The profile shows about 77,000 clones, about 79% of them singletons. The study, taken as a whole, reports: The authors considered a cluster of highly shared sequence variants likely to be a sequencing artifact.

In regard to this clone: Its antigen remains unknown.

The CDR3 totals 15 residues. V lost 4 bases, J lost 3 bases, and 16 bases lay in between. Per the germline V gene, CDR1 is MNHEY and CDR2 is SVGAGI. The TCR was taken from a woman in her 40s in good health and CMV-seronegative. The chain employs TRBV6-5 and TRBJ2-7; D is perhaps TRBD2 (5 bases). Input material: PBMCs. The CDR3 reads CASSLGPTGYYEQYF. The DNA for the CDR3 is TGTGCCAGCAGTTTGGGCCCCACGGGGTACTACGAGCAGTACTTC.